Listed below are T cell receptor beta chains from one sample, sequenced in a study of radiation and T cells in renal cell carcinoma. Libraries were prepared by immunoSEQ multiplex PCR; TCRdb keeps only in-frame clonotypes and omits some of them. The repertoire holds some 100,000 clones, with under 90% as singletons. This specimen was blood, taken from a patient whose treatment included radiotherapy and nephrectomy. The receptors were gathered from a man aged 60 to 75 with renal cell carcinoma. Both conserved end residues are part of each CDR3. The D gene is left open where the match is weak. The size entry is marked missing in some rows and otherwise reads once, few, many or a size class.

TRBV5-1	NA	TRBJ2-1	TRBD2	CASSLAPTSAYNEQFF	TGCGCCAGCAGCTTGGCCCCTACTAGCGCCTACAATGAGCAGTTCTTC
TRBV7-2	NA	TRBJ2-2	TRBD2	CASSLLAGGYTGELFF	TGTGCCAGCAGCTTACTAGCGGGAGGTTATACCGGGGAGCTGTTTTTT
TRBV5-1	NA	TRBJ2-7	NA	CASSLGVNEQYF	TGCGCCAGCAGCTTGGGAGTCAACGAGCAGTACTTC
TRBV7-9	NA	TRBJ2-7	TRBD2	CASSPGLAGLSYEQYF	TGTGCCAGCAGCCCGGGACTAGCGGGTCTCTCCTACGAGCAGTACTTC
TRBV6-6	NA	TRBJ2-1	NA	CASSTSTRGKVFF	NA
TRBV6-5	NA	TRBJ2-7	TRBD1	CASSSRTGTGGSEQYF	TGTGCCAGCAGTTCTCGAACCGGGACAGGAGGGTCCGAGCAGTACTTC
TRBV19	NA	TRBJ1-5	NA	CASKSVYSNQPQHF	TGTGCCAGTAAGTCGGTTTATAGCAATCAGCCCCAGCATTTT
TRBV7-7	NA	TRBJ1-1	NA	CASSRDLNTEAFF	TGTGCCAGCAGCCGGGACCTTAACACTGAAGCTTTCTTT
TRBV4-1	NA	TRBJ2-1	NA	CASTGVPGQVEQFF	TGCGCCAGCACCGGTGTGCCAGGGCAGGTTGAGCAGTTCTTC
TRBV6-5	NA	TRBJ1-1	TRBD1	CASIAFRTGTTFF	TGTGCCAGCATTGCTTTTCGGACAGGGACAACTTTCTTT
TRBV28	NA	TRBJ1-3	NA	CASSLDVSGNTIYF	TGTGCCAGCAGTTTAGATGTCTCTGGAAACACCATATATTTT
TRBV30	NA	TRBJ2-7	TRBD2	CAWSITSGGPYEQYF	TGTGCCTGGAGTATAACTAGCGGGGGGCCGTACGAGCAGTACTTC
TRBV27	NA	TRBJ2-2	TRBD1	CASSPGQITGELFF	TGTGCCAGCAGTCCGGGACAGATCACCGGGGAGCTGTTTTTT
TRBV4-2	NA	TRBJ2-7	TRBD1	CASSQETGTPLEQYF	TGTGCCAGCAGCCAAGAGACAGGGACCCCTCTAGAGCAGTACTTC
TRBV29-1	NA	TRBJ2-7	NA	CSVGGGQAVRDEQYF	TGCAGCGTGGGAGGCGGGCAGGCCGTTCGGGACGAGCAGTACTTC
TRBV7-9	NA	TRBJ1-4	TRBD1	CASSHRGQGEKLFF	TGTGCCAGCAGCCACAGGGGGCAGGGTGAAAAACTGTTTTTT
TRBV5-4	once	TRBJ2-1	TRBD2	CASSLRGTSGRTGVYNEQFF	TGTGCCAGCAGCTTGCGGGGGACTAGCGGGAGGACCGGAGTCTACAATGAGCAGTTCTTC
TRBV5-1	NA	TRBJ2-5	NA	CASRGGSGDQETQYF	TGCGCCAGCCGAGGGGGAAGCGGGGATCAAGAGACCCAGTACTTC
TRBV2	NA	TRBJ1-5	TRBD1	CASSPQTGSNQPQHF	TGTGCCAGCAGTCCGCAGACAGGGTCCAATCAGCCCCAGCATTTT
TRBV4-1	NA	TRBJ2-7	NA	CASSQEIPARTVSYEQYF	TGCGCCAGCAGCCAAGAAATCCCCGCGCGTACGGTCTCCTACGAGCAGTACTTC
TRBV6-5	NA	TRBJ1-1	NA	CASSYSRTAKNTEAFF	TGTGCCAGCAGTTACTCCCGGACAGCCAAGAACACTGAAGCTTTCTTT
TRBV11-3	few	TRBJ1-1	NA	CASSLEAETEAFF	TGTGCCAGCAGCTTAGAAGCGGAGACTGAAGCTTTCTTT
TRBV13	NA	TRBJ2-5	NA	CASTRRGRGDETQYF	TGTGCCAGCACCCGCCGGGGAAGGGGGGACGAGACCCAGTACTTC
TRBV28	NA	TRBJ1-3	TRBD1	CASSLYTRGLGNTIYF	TGTGCCAGCAGTCTATACACCAGGGGGCTTGGAAACACCATATATTTT
TRBV12-5	few	TRBJ2-3	NA	CASGWATSTDTQYF	TGTGCTAGTGGCTGGGCTACTAGCACAGATACGCAGTATTTT
TRBV15	NA	TRBJ2-7	TRBD2	CATSRAVGGSYEQYF	TGTGCCACCAGCAGAGCCGTTGGCGGGAGTTACGAGCAGTACTTC
TRBV5-1	NA	TRBJ2-1	NA	CASRGQSSYNEQFF	TGCGCCAGCAGGGGCCAAAGCTCCTACAATGAGCAGTTCTTC
TRBV7-2	NA	TRBJ2-3	NA	CASSLGAVGSSSTDTQYF	TGTGCCAGCAGCTTAGGGGCGGTGGGGAGCTCTAGCACAGATACGCAGTATTTT
TRBV6-1	NA	TRBJ1-4	NA	CASSEALQGSEKLFF	TGTGCCAGCAGTGAAGCGCTTCAAGGAAGTGAAAAACTGTTTTTT
TRBV18	NA	TRBJ2-5	NA	CASSPKETQYF	TGTGCCAGCTCTCCCAAGGAGACCCAGTACTTC
TRBV29-1	NA	TRBJ2-2	NA	CSVEVWTSTTGELFF	TGCAGCGTTGAAGTTTGGACGAGCACCACCGGGGAGCTGTTTTTT
TRBV7-8	NA	TRBJ2-3	NA	CASSLVFGRDDTQYF	TGTGCCAGCAGCTTAGTCTTCGGTAGGGACGATACGCAGTATTTT
TRBV7-8	NA	TRBJ2-5	NA	CASSHRGVVVETQYF	TGTGCCAGCAGTCACCGGGGCGTAGTTGTCGAGACCCAGTACTTC
TRBV14	NA	TRBJ2-1	NA	CASSQDEGLNNEQFF	TGTGCCAGCAGCCAAGATGAGGGACTCAACAATGAGCAGTTCTTC
TRBV19	NA	TRBJ1-1	NA	CASSIEGTSNTEAFF	TGTGCCAGTAGTATAGAGGGGACATCGAACACTGAAGCTTTCTTT
TRBV4-1	NA	TRBJ2-7	TRBD2	CASSQTGGYEQYF	TGCGCCAGCAGCCAAACGGGGGGTTACGAGCAGTACTTC
TRBV10-3	NA	TRBJ2-3	TRBD2	CAIRAGGTDTQYF	TGTGCCATCCGAGCGGGAGGTACAGATACGCAGTATTTT
TRBV19	NA	TRBJ2-3	NA	CASSQSRGTDTQYF	TGTGCCAGTAGCCAGAGTCGAGGCACAGATACGCAGTATTTT
TRBV5-1	NA	TRBJ2-7	NA	CASTQSGVGEQYF	TGCGCCAGCACCCAGTCGGGAGTCGGAGAGCAGTACTTC
TRBV5-1	NA	TRBJ2-7	NA	CASSPGGALGSEQYF	TGCGCCAGCAGCCCAGGCGGGGCTCTAGGGAGCGAGCAGTACTTC
TRBV6-6	NA	TRBJ2-1	NA	CASNEQGEGGNEQFF	TGTGCCAGCAACGAACAGGGGGAGGGAGGCAATGAGCAGTTCTTC
TRBV5-1	NA	TRBJ2-7	TRBD2	CASSPGLAGLYEQYF	TGCGCCAGCAGCCCGGGACTAGCGGGACTCTACGAGCAGTACTTC
TRBV6-5	NA	TRBJ2-6	NA	CASSLGANVLTF	TGTGCCAGCTCCCTCGGGGCCAACGTCCTGACTTTC
TRBV6-1	NA	TRBJ2-7	TRBD2	CATGRAGSYEQYF	TGTGCCACCGGGAGGGCGGGCTCCTACGAGCAGTACTTC